This record covers a single T cell receptor (beta chain). This clone turned up a few times. The clone's antigen remains unknown. The input lacks base qualities; no much larger clone sits a single base away. The sample comes from a study of blood T cell repertoires in COVID-19 (dated by TCRdb to the early 2020s). Looking at the study overall: Collaborator samples came from the United States, Italy and Spain and covered acute and convalescent phases of COVID-19. Sample metadata almost always included a de-identified subject ID, COVID-19 status, age in years and sex. Where HLA class I and class II types were available, the types were taken from metadata supplied by the sample provider, not from assay-based typing. The material from the prospective study consisted of cDNA or gDNA derived from T cells, B-cell-depleted T cells, or PBMCs. The samples were drawn from the first 160 participants of the ongoing ImmuneRACE study and from some 1,300 subjects provided by 6 global collaborators. The dataset comprised deeply sampled blood TCRbeta repertoires from subjects exposed to, actively infected with, or recovered from COVID-19. A freely available public database, intended as a resource for researchers studying the immune response to SARS-CoV-2, is where the repertoires were released. General conclusions and limits of the study: The quantity of clinical and demographic metadata differed by source and by participant and was supplied without curation.

V is cut back by 3 bases and J by 5 bases, with 7 bases in the junction unmatched. Including the terminal cysteine and phenylalanine, the CDR3 comprises 15 residues. CDR3 DNA is the only sequence kept; it has 45 bases, read in frame from the first base. Taken from the germline V gene, the CDR1 and CDR2 loops are MNHNS and SASEGT. The collaborating institutions used their own protocols to collect whole blood in K2EDTA tubes. Collaborator samples were shipped for TCRbeta analysis as frozen whole blood, isolated PBMCs, or DNA extracted from either sample type. TCRbeta CDR3 regions were amplified from genomic DNA using the immunoSEQ Assay, a bias-controlled multiplex PCR. Under the source paper's analysis protocol: The number of nucleated cells in each sample was estimated by amplification of reference gene primers within the assay. To quantify the absolute abundance of each unique TCRbeta CDR3 rearrangement, sequence reads were collapsed and filtered. For each sample, productive Simpson clonality was calculated as the square root of Simpson's diversity index across productive rearrangements. The clones in this table, taken by TCRdb from immuneACCESS, are in-frame only. Not every clone is retained; where verified, under half of the shortfall comes from an unresolved V gene, and the cause of the rest is unknown. The V and J calls and clone size come from that table; D and trimming were worked out from the DNA. A total of 150,000 to 160,000 clones appear in this sample, about nine tenths of them only once. The top ten clones comprise more than 2% of the sample.

This receptor chain uses TRBV6-1 and TRBJ1-1; 9 bases in between match TRBD1. This receptor was identified in a woman in her 70s with acute or convalescent COVID-19. The sequenced sample consisted of peripheral blood. Here is the DNA: TGTGCCAGCAGTGACCTCGGGACAGGGCTGACTGAAGCTTTCTTT. This is translated as CASSDLGTGLTEAFF.